This entry concerns a single T cell receptor (beta chain). The data derive from a study of T cells in Graves' hyperthyroidism and ophthalmopathy. Germline lookup yields CDR1 ENHRY and CDR2 SYGVKD. This CDR3 is built from 13 residues. Between the trimmed V and J ends, which lost 4 bases and 8 bases, there was a span of 11 bases. The source material, RNA transcripts, was used to amplify TCR beta CDR3 regions. During a first-round RT-PCR of the TCR CDR3, the HTBI primer set was used. TCRdb re-called the multiplex PCR reads through MiXCR, storing one row per CDR3 protein. The sample holds hundreds of thousands of distinct CDR3 sequences, 38% seen once.

This chain joins TRBV10-3 and TRBJ2-2; D is possibly TRBD2 (5 bases). This TCR came from a man aged 18 to 29 with Graves' hyperthyroidism. The sequenced material came from blood. CDR3 DNA sequence: TGTGCCATCAGTGTGGAGGCCCAAGGGGAGCTGTTTTTT. Protein product: CAISVEAQGELFF.